This TCR beta chain was profiled in a study of T cell changes during pregnancy in multiple sclerosis. V gave up 3 bases and J gave up 5 bases; unmatched junction bases: 6. Germline V lookup: CDR1 SNHLY, CDR2 FYNNEI. There are 14 residues in the CDR3. The table came from immunoSEQ multiplex PCR; TCRdb's copy has only in-frame clones and leaves some out. The sample includes approximately 100,000 clones, roughly nine tenths of them seen just once. The J gene is TRBJ1-1, the V gene TRBV2; TRBD1 aligns across 7 bases. Specimen: peripheral blood, collected after pregnancy. This clonotype was obtained from a female donor in good health, enrolled as a control in a pregnancy study. CDR3 in amino acids: CASSESGGRTEAFF. The CDR3 DNA reads as TGTGCCAGCAGTGAGTCAGGGGGAAGGACTGAAGCTTTCTTT.